Below are 18 T cell receptor beta chains sequenced from a single sample in a study of blood T cells in healthy people across ages. A J-beta primer mix and a sample-barcoded 5' primer were used in a second PCR of roughly 6 to 12 cycles. MiXCR, applied by TCRdb to the 5' RACE reads, yields one record per CDR3 protein. Among 700,000 to 900,000 distinct CDR3 sequences listed, roughly 25% were seen once. The same data also contributed to another study, on T cells of mothers and their children.

Sample: blood. All receptors come from a boy younger than 18 in good health.

This clonotype occurred a few times. The rearrangement links TRBV7-2 to TRBJ2-1; D gene uncertain. The germline V gene encodes CDR1 SGHTA and CDR2 FQGNSA. Trimming removed 0 bases at V and 0 bases at J, with 9 bases between. The CDR3 is 16 residues long. CDR3 bases: TGTGCCAGCAGCTTAGCGGCCATTTTCTCCTACAATGAGCAGTTCTTC. It encodes CASSLAAIFSYNEQFF.

This chain uses TRBV5-1 with TRBJ1-5, with a tentative D call TRBD1 (5 bases). Between the trimmed V and J ends, which lost 1 base and 4 bases, there was a span of 12 bases. The length of the CDR3 is 15 residues. Germline CDR1 reads SGHRS; CDR2 reads YFSETQ. In DNA form, the CDR3 reads TGCGCCAGCAGCTTGACAGGAATCGGGAATCAGCCCCAGCATTTT. Its translation: CASSLTGIGNQPQHF.

The gene calls are TRBV28 and TRBJ1-2; D gene uncertain. The CDR3 sequence is 12 residues long. Per the germline V gene, CDR1 is MDHEN and CDR2 is SYDVKM. The V end was cut by 8 bases, the J end by 0 bases, with 7 bases between. The CDR3 DNA sequence: TGTGCCAGCCTTCTAGCTAACTATGGCTACACCTTC. It is translated as CASLLANYGYTF.

The gene calls are TRBV3-1 and TRBJ2-4, with 7 bases that match TRBD1. The CDR3 length is 15 residues. The ends lost 4 bases at V and 4 bases at J; junction bases unmatched: 7. Germline V gives CDR1 LGHDT, CDR2 YNNKEL (reference sequence). CDR3 DNA sequence: TGTGCCAGCAGCCTACCCTTGGGACAGAAAAACATTCAGTACTTC. Its protein product is CASSLPLGQKNIQYF.

This clonotype has more than one count but fewer than ten. The chain carries TRBV29-1 and TRBJ2-7; D gene unclear. This CDR3 is built from 13 residues. The germline V gene encodes CDR1 SQVTM and CDR2 ANQGSEA. V shed 4 bases and J shed 4 bases, with 14 bases lying between them. CDR3 sequence (DNA): TGCAGCGTTGGGCCCGAGGAACCATACGAGCAGTACTTC. Its translation: CSVGPEEPYEQYF.

The V gene is TRBV6-5, the J gene TRBJ1-3, with 7 bases identical to TRBD1. This CDR3 is 14 amino acids long. The V gene end was trimmed by 0 bases and the J gene end by 7 bases; junction bases not matched to a gene: 3. Germline V CDR1 and CDR2: MNHEY, SVGAGI. CDR3 DNA: TGTGCCAGCAGTTACTCGGAGGGGGCGAACACCATATATTTT. It encodes CASSYSEGANTIYF.

This clonotype was counted only a few times. The rearrangement joins TRBV3-1 to TRBJ1-4, with a possible D match to TRBD1 (6 bases). The CDR3 extends over 13 amino acids. From germline, CDR1 is LGHDT and CDR2 YNNKEL (reference sequence). Trimming shortened V by 0 bases and J by 12 bases, and 11 bases separated the two germline ends. CDR3 coding DNA: TGTGCCAGCAGCCAAGAAACAGGGAGACAACTGTTTTTT. Its protein product is CASSQETGRQLFF.

This clonotype occurred a few times. The chain combines TRBV10-2 with TRBJ2-3, with 8 bases that match TRBD2. V lost 0 bases and J lost 5; bases outside the gene matches: 1. The CDR3 sequence is 14 residues long. Germline assignment: CDR1 WSHSY and CDR2 SAAADI. The CDR3, as DNA: TGCGCCAGCAGTGAGTCTAGCGGGGTAGATACGCAGTATTTT. It codes for CASSESSGVDTQYF.

This chain joins TRBV12-5 and TRBJ2-5, with 13 nucleotides matching TRBD2. CDR1 LGHNT and CDR2 FRNRAP come from the germline V gene. The CDR3 has 17 amino acids. V lost 1 base and J lost 5; bases outside the gene matches: 7. The CDR3 sequence is CASGLGGTSGVQETQYF. DNA for the CDR3: TGTGCTAGTGGTTTGGGAGGGACTAGCGGGGTCCAGGAGACCCAGTACTTC.

This rearrangement joins TRBV7-9 to TRBJ2-3; D is undetermined. Germline V CDR1 and CDR2: SEHNR, FQNEAQ (reference sequence). The CDR3 is 13 amino acids. Trimming took 8 bases from V and 6 from J, leaving 15 bases between them. In DNA form, the CDR3 reads TGTGCCAGCTCGCGACTTTTGGGGGATACGCAGTATTTT. Protein product: CASSRLLGDTQYF.

This clonotype was observed a handful of times. The chain recombines TRBV20-1 with TRBJ2-3; no clear D gene. Between the trimmed V and J ends, which lost 1 base and 4 bases, there was a span of 6 bases. Germline CDR1 and CDR2: DFQATT and SNEGSKA (reference sequence). The CDR3 extends over 12 amino acids. The CDR3 region is CSARGAADTQYF. DNA of the CDR3: TGCAGTGCTAGAGGGGCAGCAGATACGCAGTATTTT.

The rearrangement uses TRBV27 and TRBJ2-6, with 9 nucleotides matching TRBD1. The CDR3 runs 17 residues. Germline assignment: CDR1 MNHEY and CDR2 SMNVEV (reference sequence). Losses at the gene ends were 6 bases for V and 2 bases for J; bases not matched to a gene: 8. In nucleotides, the CDR3 is TGTGCCAGCAGGACGGACAGGGGAGCCCCTGGGGCCAACGTCCTGACTTTC. Translating gives CASRTDRGAPGANVLTF.

There are a few counts of this clonotype. CDR3 region: CASSQTSGGRGTDTQYF. The CDR3 nucleotides read TGCGCCAGCAGCCAAACTAGCGGCGGCCGAGGCACAGATACGCAGTATTTT. The chain combines TRBV4-1 with TRBJ2-3; 8 nucleotides match TRBD2. The CDR3 length is 17 residues. V was pared by 2 bases and J by 1 base, with 8 bases of the junction left unmatched. Germline V gene data show CDR1 as MGHRA and CDR2 as YSYEKL.

Only one count was recorded for this clonotype. The junction does not match germline at one end; this may be a read error. V is TRBV10-3 and J is TRBJ2-5, with D perhaps matching TRBD1 (6 bases). The J call is doubtful: the DNA matches TRBJ2-7 better. This CDR3 comprises 13 residues. From germline, CDR1 is ENHRY and CDR2 SYGVKD. The CDR3 here is CANSDPGAYEQYF. The CDR3 region has the DNA TGTGCCAACAGTGACCCAGGGGCCTACGAGCAGTACTTC.

This clonotype came up many times. The chain recombines TRBV11-2 with TRBJ2-1, with 16 bases identical to TRBD2. CDR1 SGHAT and CDR2 FQNNGV come from the germline V gene. J was trimmed by 7 bases and V by 1 base; bases with no gene match: 7. The CDR3 has 18 amino acids. DNA of the CDR3: TGTGCCAGCAGCTTAGTGGGACTAGCGGGGGGGCCAAGGAATGAGCAGTTCTTC. It specifies CASSLVGLAGGPRNEQFF.

This chain links TRBV7-9 with TRBJ1-1; D is uncertain. Germline loops: CDR1 SEHNR, CDR2 FQNEAQ (reference sequence). This CDR3 is 12 amino acids long. The germline V and J ends were trimmed by 6 bases and 0 bases, with 5 bases remaining between them. The CDR3 sequence: CASREMNTEAFF. CDR3 nucleotide sequence: TGTGCCAGCAGAGAGATGAACACTGAAGCTTTCTTT. Based on the CDR3 plus reference TRBV7-9 and TRBJ1-1, the full variable domain is DTGVSQNPRHKITKRGQNVTFRCDPISEHNRLYWYRQTLGQGPEFLTYFQNEAQLEKSRLLSDRFSAERPKGSFSTLEIQRTEQGDSAMYLCASREMNTEAFFGQGTRLTVV.

This clonotype was observed a handful of times. The V gene is TRBV28, the J gene TRBJ1-2; no firm D call. Per germline, CDR1 MDHEN and CDR2 SYDVKM. CDR3 length: 12 amino acids. The V gene lost 7 bases and the J gene lost 1 base, with 7 bases spanning the gap. As DNA, the CDR3 is TGTGCCAGCAAGAGCAATAACTATGGCTACACCTTC. Translating it yields CASKSNNYGYTF.

DNA for the CDR3: TGCAGTGCTGGGGTTGGCGGGGGGTCGGTTTTTGATACGCAGTATTTT. This encodes CSAGVGGGSVFDTQYF. The genes are TRBV20-1 and TRBJ2-3; TRBD2 agrees at 8 bases. The V gene's germline CDR1 is DFQATT and CDR2 SNEGSKA (reference sequence). With 5 bases clipped from V and 6 bases from J, the junction kept 16 bases outside the gene matches. The CDR3 has 16 residues.